This T cell receptor (beta chain) derives from a study of Tregs in tolerant kidney transplant recipients. Germline CDR1 and CDR2: SGHTA and FQGTGA. The CDR3 is 15 residues long. The germline V and J ends were trimmed by 5 bases and 2 bases, with 16 bases remaining between them. Method: immunoSEQ multiplex PCR; TCRdb's copy keeps in-frame clones and lacks some. The sample lists roughly 49,000 clones; about 90% were seen once. This clonotype was obtained from a human donor in good health. The sample was Tregs from blood. The V call is TRBV7-3, the J call TRBJ2-7; possible D gene TRBD1, 6 bases. The CDR3 reads CASSIRGGATYEQYF. The CDR3 DNA reads as TGTGCCAGCAGCATCCGAGGGGGAGCCACCTACGAGCAGTACTTC.